Presented here are 2 T cell receptor beta chains from one specimen sequenced in a study of T-cell reconstitution after alpha-beta-depleted transplantation in children. Construction of the TCRbeta library involved unique molecular identifiers. MiXCR was run by TCRdb on the PCR reads, yielding one entry per CDR3 protein. The data hold around 670,000 distinct CDR3 sequences, with approximately 14% observed a single time. This specimen was PBMCs, taken before TCRalphabeta/CD19-depleted stem cell transplant. The origin of the receptors is a girl aged 2-15 years with congenital amegakaryocytic thrombocytopenia, due to receive a stem cell transplant.

The chain carries TRBV19 and TRBJ2-7; TRBD1 is a possible D gene (6 bases). Germline lookup yields CDR1 LNHDA and CDR2 SQIVND (reference sequence). The V end lost 3 bases, the J end lost 3 bases, and 9 bases lay between the germline ends. The CDR3 is made up of 13 amino acids. Written as DNA, the CDR3 is TGTGCCAGTAGTATGGACAGCGACTACGAGCAGTACTTC. Its translation: CASSMDSDYEQYF.

This clonotype was counted a few times. The chain carries TRBV3-1 and TRBJ2-1, with D possibly matching TRBD2 (5 bases). The CDR3 runs 14 residues. V was trimmed by 4 bases and J by 6 bases, leaving 13 bases between them. The germline V gene has CDR1 LGHDT and CDR2 YNNKEL (reference sequence). DNA of the CDR3: TGTGCCAGCAGCCCGCCCGGGGTGGCCAATGAGCAGTTCTTC. It translates to CASSPPGVANEQFF.